Below, 5 T cell receptor beta chains from the same sample are listed, as sequenced in a study of T cell changes during pregnancy in multiple sclerosis. TCRdb's table, derived via immunoSEQ multiplex PCR, lists solely in-frame clones and lacks some. Counted here are approximately 97,000 clones, around nine tenths occurring once; the ten biggest clones make up around 0.8%. Sequencing used peripheral blood, obtained in the second trimester of pregnancy. These TCRs come from a female donor in good health, enrolled as a control in a pregnancy study.

The genes are TRBV30 and TRBJ1-1; 7 nucleotides agree with TRBD1. The CDR3 is 12 amino acids. In germline, CDR1 is GTSNPN, CDR2 SVGIG (reference sequence). V was clipped by 1 base and J by 5 bases; unmatched bases: 1. The CDR3 here is CAWSEDRTEAFF. CDR3 DNA sequence: TGTGCCTGGAGTGAGGACAGGACTGAAGCTTTCTTT.

The V gene is TRBV25-1, the J gene TRBJ1-2; the match to TRBD1 covers 9 bases. Per the germline V gene, CDR1 is MGHDK and CDR2 is SYGVNS. This CDR3 comprises 15 residues. The V segment lost 4 bases and the J segment 8 bases; nucleotides outside the gene matches: 11. This CDR3 reads CASSGVTQGAKGYTF. CDR3 DNA sequence: TGTGCCAGCAGTGGGGTAACACAGGGGGCGAAAGGCTACACCTTC.

The V and J genes are TRBV6-5 and TRBJ2-7; D call uncertain. CDR3 size: 12 residues. CDR1 is MNHEY, CDR2 SVGAGI, per germline. The ends were cut back, 6 bases at V and 0 bases at J, with 6 bases in the middle. Here the CDR3 DNA reads TGTGCCAGCAGCAGAAGCTCCTACGAGCAGTACTTC. It specifies CASSRSSYEQYF.

The chain is built from TRBV6-4 and TRBJ2-3; 15 bases fit TRBD2. The V segment lost 6 bases and the J segment 4 bases; nucleotides outside the gene matches: 8. Germline values: CDR1 MRHNA, CDR2 SNTAGT. The CDR3 sequence is 17 residues long. Here the CDR3 reads CASSAGTSGGSADTQYF. The CDR3 nucleotides are TGTGCCAGCAGCGCCGGGACTAGCGGGGGGTCGGCAGATACGCAGTATTTT.

The chain employs TRBV11-2 and TRBJ2-2; 12 bases agree with TRBD2. CDR1 is SGHAT, CDR2 FQNNGV, per germline. Trimming cost V 1 base and J 0 bases; bases outside gene matches: 3. This CDR3 is 18 amino acids long. The CDR3 DNA follows: TGTGCCAGCAGCTTAGTCCCTAGCGGGGGGGCGAACACCGGGGAGCTGTTTTTT. Protein product: CASSLVPSGGANTGELFF.